The 18 T cell receptor beta chains presented below share a single source sample, sequenced in a study of early T cells in non-severe SARS-CoV-2 infection. MiXCR, applied by TCRdb to the 5' RACE reads, yields one record per CDR3 protein. Of tens of thousands of distinct CDR3 sequences in the sample, about 12% were seen once. Sequenced material: whole blood. Receptors originate from an adult who was a healthcare worker with PCR-confirmed SARS-CoV-2 infection or an uninfected control (not recorded which).

At least ten counts were recorded for this clonotype. The chain carries TRBV5-1 and TRBJ1-4; D ambiguous. CDR1 is SGHRS, CDR2 YFSETQ, per germline. The CDR3 covers 14 residues. V shed 1 base and J shed 7 bases, with 11 bases lying between them. DNA for the CDR3: TGCGCCAGCAGCTTGTTTGGGCCGAGTGAAAAACTGTTTTTT. It yields the protein CASSLFGPSEKLFF.

The genes are TRBV2 and TRBJ2-7, with D tentatively TRBD1 or TRBD2 (6 bases each). V was trimmed by 4 bases and J by 0 bases, leaving 7 bases between them. Germline V gene lookup returns CDR1 SNHLY and CDR2 FYNNEI. The CDR3 sequence is 13 residues long. CDR3 amino acids: CASSGGASYEQYF. The CDR3 DNA reads TGTGCCAGCAGTGGGGGGGCCTCCTACGAGCAGTACTTC.

This clonotype has a count of ten or more. V is TRBV7-9 and J is TRBJ2-1; 12 positions match TRBD2. Germline CDR1 and CDR2: SEHNR and FQNEAQ (reference sequence). CDR3 length: 15 residues. With V trimmed by 3 bases and J by 10 bases, 7 bases remained unmatched. The CDR3 spells CASSFGLAGHGEQFF. As DNA, the CDR3 is TGTGCCAGCAGCTTTGGACTAGCGGGGCACGGGGAGCAGTTCTTC.

This clonotype was detected only a few times. This CDR3 reads CSASLRGSEAFF. The CDR3 nucleotides are TGCAGTGCTAGTTTGAGGGGCTCTGAAGCTTTCTTT. The chain joins TRBV20-1 to TRBJ1-1; tentative D call: TRBD1 (5 bases). The ends were cut back, 3 bases at V and 6 bases at J, with 11 bases in the middle. Looked up from germline, CDR1 is DFQATT and CDR2 is SNEGSKA (reference sequence). CDR3 length: 12 residues.

This clonotype was recorded a few times. The rearrangement uses TRBV5-1 and TRBJ2-7; either TRBD1 or TRBD2 may fit D (5 bases each). The CDR3 covers 14 residues. Germline V gene sequence: CDR1 SGHRS, CDR2 YFSETQ. The V gene lost 4 bases and the J gene lost 3 bases, with 14 bases spanning the gap. CDR3 protein: CASSPGGGYYEQYF. In nucleotides, the CDR3 is TGCGCCAGCAGCCCCGGTGGGGGATACTACGAGCAGTACTTC.

This clonotype has ten or more counts. The chain uses TRBV4-2 and TRBJ2-2; the match to TRBD1 covers 10 bases. This CDR3 is 16 amino acids long. V lost 4 bases and J lost 6; bases outside the gene matches: 8. Germline V lookup: CDR1 LGHNA, CDR2 YNFKEQ. The CDR3 spells CASSPGTGARPGELFF. Here the CDR3 DNA reads TGTGCCAGCAGCCCCGGGACAGGGGCTCGACCCGGGGAGCTGTTTTTT.

The V call is TRBV20-1, the J call TRBJ2-1; 10 bases match TRBD2. CDR1 and CDR2 (germline): DFQATT, SNEGSKA (reference sequence). Trimming removed 3 bases from V and 8 bases from J; junction bases left unmatched: 13. The CDR3 is 16 amino acids. The CDR3 nucleotides are TGCAGTGCTAGCCCAGGACCGGGACTAGCGATCTATGAGCAGTTCTTC. Residues: CSASPGPGLAIYEQFF.

This clonotype has a count of ten or more. This chain links TRBV21-1 with TRBJ2-7; the tabulated D call, TRBD1, remains unverified against the DNA. TRBV21-1 is listed as a pseudogene. The CDR3 covers 12 residues. In DNA form, the CDR3 reads TGTGCCAGCAGCAACGGGGGCAACGAGCAGTACTTC. As protein: CASSNGGNEQYF.

At least ten counts were recorded for this clonotype. The chain combines TRBV2 with TRBJ1-2, with 7 bases aligning to TRBD1. The J segment lost 12 bases and the V segment lost 2 bases, leaving 9 bases of the junction unmatched. CDR1 is SNHLY and CDR2 is FYNNEI in the germline V gene. The CDR3 consists of 13 residues. The CDR3 loop is CASSEWVGQRNTF. The CDR3 nucleotides are TGTGCCAGCAGTGAATGGGTGGGACAGAGGAACACCTTC.

This clonotype was counted only a few times. The chain is built from TRBV30 and TRBJ2-1, with TRBD1 matching 7 bases. CDR1 and CDR2 (germline): GTSNPN, SVGIG (reference sequence). J gave up 8 bases and V 4 bases, and 5 bases lay outside the gene matches. The CDR3 has 12 amino acids. The CDR3 bases are TGTGCCTGGACCCGAGGGGGCCATGAGCAGTTCTTC. Translation: CAWTRGGHEQFF.

This clonotype was picked up many times. The V gene is TRBV20-1, the J gene TRBJ2-7; no definite D call. Germline CDR1 is DFQATT and CDR2 is SNEGSKA (reference sequence). This CDR3 contains 12 residues. V was pared by 0 bases and J by 4 bases, with 7 bases between. In nucleotides, the CDR3 is TGCAGTGCTAGAGAAGCTGGGTACGAGCAGTACTTC. It yields the protein CSAREAGYEQYF.

V and J are TRBV20-1 and TRBJ2-3; 11 nucleotides line up with TRBD2. This CDR3 spans 16 amino acids. Germline CDR1 is DFQATT and CDR2 is SNEGSKA (reference sequence). With V trimmed by 2 bases and J by 4 bases, 8 bases remained unmatched. CDR3 bases: TGCAGTGCTAGACCAATAACTAGCGGGAGACCAGATACGCAGTATTTT. Translated, it gives CSARPITSGRPDTQYF.

This chain uses TRBV5-1 with TRBJ1-1, with D uncertain. The CDR3 is made up of 13 amino acids. Trimming took off 5 bases at V and 7 bases at J, with 15 bases between the two ends. Germline V gene lookup returns CDR1 SGHRS and CDR2 YFSETQ. CDR3 coding DNA: TGCGCCAGCAGATACGACGGGAATTATGAAGCTTTCTTT. It codes for CASRYDGNYEAFF.

This clonotype has a handful of counts. The chain carries TRBV7-6 and TRBJ2-1, with 8 bases fitting TRBD2. CDR1 is SGHVS, CDR2 FNYEAQ, per germline. With V trimmed by 5 bases and J by 4 bases, 22 bases remained unmatched. There are 20 residues in the CDR3. The CDR3 sequence: CASSPSQGVSGGWFYNEQFF. The DNA of the CDR3 is TGTGCCAGCAGCCCCTCCCAGGGTGTCAGCGGGGGCTGGTTTTACAATGAGCAGTTCTTC.

This clonotype was recorded at least ten times. The chain couples TRBV21-1 to TRBJ1-2; TRBD1, the table's D call, lacks a check against the DNA. TRBV21-1 is classified as a pseudogene. The CDR3 length is 14 residues. CDR3 protein: CARTGPGSNYGYTF. The DNA for the CDR3 is TGTGCCAGGACTGGTCCCGGATCGAACTATGGCTACACCTTC.

Ten or more counts support this clonotype. The chain is built from TRBV9 and TRBJ2-5; 12 nucleotides agree with TRBD1. Germline assignment: CDR1 SGDLS and CDR2 YYNGEE. The length of the CDR3 is 16 residues. V shed 3 bases, J shed 5 bases, and the junction held 8 bases outside the gene matches. CDR3 DNA sequence: TGTGCCAGCAGCGAATGGGACAGGGGGCTTTGGGAGACCCAGTACTTC. Amino acids: CASSEWDRGLWETQYF.

This clonotype was recorded at least ten times. The chain couples TRBV5-8 to TRBJ2-4, with a tentative D call TRBD1 (6 bases). Per the germline V gene, CDR1 is SGHTS and CDR2 is YDEGEE. V shed 4 bases and J shed 0 bases, with 14 bases lying between them. This CDR3 has 16 amino acids. This CDR3 is CASSDRQALAKNIQYF. The CDR3 nucleotides read TGTGCCAGCAGCGACCGACAGGCCCTAGCCAAAAACATTCAGTACTTC.

The V gene is TRBV5-1, the J gene TRBJ2-1, with D perhaps matching TRBD1 (6 bases). Trimming left V 2 bases short and J 7 bases short, with 10 bases between. The length of the CDR3 is 13 residues. Germline lookup yields CDR1 SGHRS and CDR2 YFSETQ. CDR3 residues: CASSFWGRNEQFF. The DNA of the CDR3 is TGCGCCAGCAGCTTTTGGGGGCGGAATGAGCAGTTCTTC.